Listed below are T cell receptor beta chains from one sample, sequenced in a study of T cell responses to AZD1222 COVID-19 vaccine. Here immunoSEQ multiplex PCR was the method, and the copy in TCRdb shows in-frame clones only, minus some. Of around 140,000 clones listed, about 93% are singletons. Sequenced here: peripheral blood, sampled on day 0 of AZD1222 vaccination. These receptors all come from an adult in good health. Each CDR3 is given with its conserved first and last residue. A D gene is named only where the DNA matches it firmly. The listing skips clone size in some rows; elsewhere it reads once, few, many or a size class.

v_gene: TRBV9
d_gene: TRBD2
abundance: -
j_gene: TRBJ2-3
CDR3aa: CASSVGSGVFTDTQYF
CDR3nt: TGTGCCAGCAGCGTAGGTAGCGGGGTATTCACAGATACGCAGTATTTT

v_gene: TRBV20-1
d_gene: TRBD1
abundance: -
j_gene: TRBJ1-1
CDR3aa: CSAGQGEQAFF
CDR3nt: TGCAGTGCGGGGCAGGGGGAACAAGCTTTCTTT

v_gene: TRBV6-4
d_gene: -
abundance: -
j_gene: TRBJ2-2
CDR3aa: CASSSGNTGELFF
CDR3nt: TGTGCCAGCAGTTCGGGGAACACCGGGGAGCTGTTTTTT

v_gene: TRBV4-2
d_gene: -
abundance: -
j_gene: TRBJ1-1
CDR3aa: CASSQDRASNTEAFF
CDR3nt: TGTGCCAGCAGCCAAGATAGGGCCTCGAACACTGAAGCTTTCTTT

v_gene: TRBV6-1
d_gene: TRBD1
abundance: -
j_gene: TRBJ1-6
CDR3aa: CASSEALGQPYNSPLHF
CDR3nt: TGTGCCAGCAGTGAAGCCCTGGGACAGCCCTATAATTCACCCCTCCACTTT

v_gene: TRBV5-5
d_gene: TRBD1
abundance: -
j_gene: TRBJ2-3
CDR3aa: CASSKDRGADTQYF
CDR3nt: TGTGCCAGCAGCAAGGACAGGGGTGCCGATACGCAGTATTTT

v_gene: TRBV12-3/TRBV12-4
d_gene: -
abundance: -
j_gene: TRBJ2-5
CDR3aa: CASSLMDLTQYF
CDR3nt: TGTGCCAGCAGTTTAATGGATCTGACCCAGTACTTC

v_gene: TRBV10-1
d_gene: -
abundance: once
j_gene: TRBJ1-1
CDR3aa: CASSESGKNTEAFF
CDR3nt: TGCGCCAGCAGTGAATCCGGGAAGAACACTGAAGCTTTCTTT

v_gene: TRBV19
d_gene: -
abundance: -
j_gene: TRBJ1-1
CDR3aa: CASSMAQTTNTEAFF
CDR3nt: TGTGCCAGTAGTATGGCCCAGACTACGAACACTGAAGCTTTCTTT

v_gene: TRBV2
d_gene: -
abundance: -
j_gene: TRBJ1-5
CDR3aa: CASSPTYYQPQHF
CDR3nt: TGTGCCAGCAGTCCGACGTACTATCAGCCCCAGCATTTT

v_gene: TRBV15
d_gene: -
abundance: -
j_gene: TRBJ2-2
CDR3aa: CATSSSNTGELFF
CDR3nt: TGTGCCACCTCCAGTTCGAACACCGGGGAGCTGTTTTTT

v_gene: TRBV6-1
d_gene: -
abundance: -
j_gene: TRBJ2-1
CDR3aa: CASSEEIYTEQFF
CDR3nt: TGTGCCAGCAGTGAAGAAATTTATACTGAGCAGTTCTTC

v_gene: TRBV5-1
d_gene: -
abundance: -
j_gene: TRBJ1-1
CDR3aa: CASRRGTGPNTEAFF
CDR3nt: TGCGCCAGCAGGCGGGGAACAGGTCCGAACACTGAAGCTTTCTTT

v_gene: TRBV11-2
d_gene: -
abundance: -
j_gene: TRBJ2-5
CDR3aa: CASTPSFGTEETQYF
CDR3nt: TGTGCCAGCACCCCCAGCTTCGGGACTGAAGAGACCCAGTACTTC

v_gene: TRBV28
d_gene: TRBD1
abundance: -
j_gene: TRBJ1-3
CDR3aa: CASSWDRASTIYF
CDR3nt: TGTGCCAGCAGTTGGGACAGGGCGAGCACCATATATTTT

v_gene: TRBV5-6
d_gene: -
abundance: -
j_gene: TRBJ1-4
CDR3aa: CASSLTGISANEKLFF
CDR3nt: TGTGCCAGCAGCCTCACAGGGATCTCAGCTAATGAAAAACTGTTTTTT

v_gene: TRBV21-1
d_gene: -
abundance: -
j_gene: TRBJ2-1
CDR3aa: CYGSVNEQFF
CDR3nt: TGTTACGGAAGCGTTAATGAGCAGTTCTTC

v_gene: TRBV3-1/TRBV3-2
d_gene: -
abundance: -
j_gene: TRBJ1-2
CDR3aa: CASSQEGRERVGYTF
CDR3nt: TGTGCCAGCAGCCAAGAGGGCAGGGAAAGGGTGGGCTACACCTTC

v_gene: TRBV28
d_gene: -
abundance: -
j_gene: TRBJ1-3
CDR3aa: CASRFSGKLLGNTIYF
CDR3nt: TGTGCCAGCAGGTTTAGCGGGAAGCTACTTGGAAACACCATATATTTT

v_gene: TRBV14
d_gene: -
abundance: -
j_gene: TRBJ1-1
CDR3aa: CASSRDLGSAFF
CDR3nt: TGTGCCAGCAGCCGGGACCTCGGCTCCGCTTTCTTT

v_gene: TRBV6-1
d_gene: -
abundance: -
j_gene: TRBJ1-5
CDR3aa: CASSEASVHQPQHF
CDR3nt: TGTGCCAGCAGTGAAGCCAGTGTCCATCAGCCCCAGCATTTT

v_gene: TRBV28
d_gene: TRBD2
abundance: -
j_gene: TRBJ2-1
CDR3aa: CASSIRGLGTSRYNEQFF
CDR3nt: TGTGCCAGCAGTATTCGTGGATTGGGGACTAGTCGGTACAATGAGCAGTTCTTC

v_gene: TRBV19
d_gene: TRBD2
abundance: -
j_gene: TRBJ2-2
CDR3aa: CASRAGGRFTGELFF
CDR3nt: TGTGCCAGCAGAGCGGGAGGTCGTTTTACCGGGGAGCTGTTTTTT

v_gene: TRBV14
d_gene: -
abundance: -
j_gene: TRBJ1-4
CDR3aa: CASSQVGGEKLFF
CDR3nt: TGTGCCAGCAGCCAAGTCGGGGGGGAAAAACTGTTTTTT

v_gene: TRBV14
d_gene: -
abundance: -
j_gene: TRBJ2-1
CDR3aa: CASSRLDRSELGEQFF
CDR3nt: TGTGCCAGCAGCCGCCTAGACAGATCGGAATTAGGTGAGCAGTTCTTC

v_gene: TRBV11-2
d_gene: -
abundance: -
j_gene: TRBJ1-6
CDR3aa: CASSLGPQENSPLHF
CDR3nt: TGTGCCAGCAGCTTAGGGCCGCAGGAAAATTCACCCCTCCACTTT

v_gene: TRBV20-1
d_gene: -
abundance: -
j_gene: TRBJ1-2
CDR3aa: CSASLRRGGYTF
CDR3nt: TGCAGTGCTAGTCTCAGAAGGGGCGGCTACACCTTC

v_gene: TRBV4-1
d_gene: -
abundance: -
j_gene: TRBJ1-2
CDR3aa: CASSQVSEYGYTF
CDR3nt: TGCGCCAGCAGCCAAGTGTCCGAGTATGGCTACACCTTC

v_gene: TRBV19
d_gene: TRBD2
abundance: -
j_gene: TRBJ2-7
CDR3aa: CASSRTLGLEVYEQYF
CDR3nt: TGTGCCAGTAGTAGGACCCTTGGACTAGAAGTCTACGAGCAGTACTTC

v_gene: TRBV5-8
d_gene: -
abundance: once
j_gene: TRBJ1-4
CDR3aa: CASSLKGAMSTNEKLFF
CDR3nt: TGTGCCAGCAGCTTGAAAGGTGCCATGAGCACCAATGAAAAACTGTTTTTT

v_gene: TRBV7-2
d_gene: TRBD2
abundance: once
j_gene: TRBJ2-1
CDR3aa: CASSTRIAGGLRNEQFF
CDR3nt: TGTGCCAGCAGCACGAGAATAGCGGGAGGGCTAAGAAATGAGCAGTTCTTC

v_gene: TRBV19
d_gene: -
abundance: -
j_gene: TRBJ1-5
CDR3aa: CASSKVTGRGNQPQHF
CDR3nt: TGTGCCAGTAGTAAGGTAACAGGGCGAGGCAATCAGCCCCAGCATTTT

v_gene: TRBV12-3/TRBV12-4
d_gene: -
abundance: few
j_gene: TRBJ2-7
CDR3aa: CASSLIPNYEQYF
CDR3nt: TGTGCCAGCAGTTTGATCCCTAACTACGAGCAGTACTTC

v_gene: TRBV7-2
d_gene: -
abundance: -
j_gene: TRBJ2-1
CDR3aa: CASSPQSFQFF
CDR3nt: TGTGCCAGCAGCCCCCAGAGTTTTCAGTTCTTC

v_gene: TRBV5-1
d_gene: -
abundance: -
j_gene: TRBJ1-1
CDR3aa: CASSVTANTEAFF
CDR3nt: TGCGCCAGCAGCGTAACAGCGAACACTGAAGCTTTCTTT

v_gene: TRBV6-2/TRBV6-3
d_gene: TRBD2
abundance: -
j_gene: TRBJ2-5
CDR3aa: CASSFVAGAGETQYF
CDR3nt: TGTGCCAGCAGCTTCGTAGCGGGAGCAGGGGAGACCCAGTACTTC

v_gene: TRBV6-1
d_gene: -
abundance: -
j_gene: TRBJ2-5
CDR3aa: CASSEGLQETQYF
CDR3nt: TGTGCCAGCAGTGAAGGACTCCAAGAGACCCAGTACTTC

v_gene: TRBV18
d_gene: -
abundance: once
j_gene: TRBJ1-1
CDR3aa: CASSPPGMNTEAFF
CDR3nt: TGTGCCAGCTCACCACCAGGCATGAACACTGAAGCTTTCTTT

v_gene: TRBV9
d_gene: TRBD1
abundance: once
j_gene: TRBJ2-7
CDR3aa: CASSPRTGGSYEQYF
CDR3nt: TGTGCCAGCAGCCCTCGGACAGGGGGCTCCTACGAGCAGTACTTC

v_gene: TRBV5-4
d_gene: -
abundance: -
j_gene: TRBJ2-2
CDR3aa: CASSLGTNTNTGELFF
CDR3nt: TGTGCCAGCAGCTTGGGGACGAATACGAACACCGGGGAGCTGTTTTTT

v_gene: TRBV15
d_gene: TRBD2
abundance: -
j_gene: TRBJ2-3
CDR3aa: CATKNLKAGGAQYF
CDR3nt: TGTGCCACCAAAAACTTGAAAGCGGGAGGGGCGCAGTATTTT

v_gene: TRBV29-1
d_gene: TRBD2
abundance: -
j_gene: TRBJ2-7
CDR3aa: CSVEDRAGVYEQYF
CDR3nt: TGCAGCGTTGAAGATCGAGCGGGAGTCTACGAGCAGTACTTC

v_gene: TRBV30
d_gene: -
abundance: -
j_gene: TRBJ1-2
CDR3aa: CAWNPMGYGYTF
CDR3nt: TGTGCCTGGAATCCTATGGGGTATGGCTACACCTTC

v_gene: TRBV7-7
d_gene: -
abundance: -
j_gene: TRBJ1-3
CDR3aa: CASSRLQGNTIYF
CDR3nt: TGTGCCAGCAGCCGACTACAGGGAAACACCATATATTTT

v_gene: TRBV6-5
d_gene: -
abundance: -
j_gene: TRBJ2-7
CDR3aa: CASSYTDTPPYEQYF
CDR3nt: TGTGCCAGCAGTTACACGGACACCCCTCCCTACGAGCAGTACTTC

v_gene: TRBV4-1
d_gene: TRBD2
abundance: -
j_gene: TRBJ2-1
CDR3aa: CASSREDPSGSSQNEQFF
CDR3nt: TGCGCCAGCAGCCGTGAAGACCCTAGCGGGAGTAGTCAGAATGAGCAGTTCTTC

v_gene: TRBV30
d_gene: TRBD1
abundance: -
j_gene: TRBJ1-5
CDR3aa: CAWGTGQRNQPQHF
CDR3nt: TGTGCCTGGGGGACAGGGCAGAGGAATCAGCCCCAGCATTTT

v_gene: TRBV2
d_gene: -
abundance: few
j_gene: TRBJ2-7
CDR3aa: CASSPLQGYEQYF
CDR3nt: TGTGCCAGCAGTCCGCTTCAGGGCTACGAGCAGTACTTC

v_gene: TRBV18
d_gene: TRBD2
abundance: -
j_gene: TRBJ2-1
CDR3aa: CASSPRRGGVDEQFF
CDR3nt: TGTGCCAGCTCACCCCGGCGCGGGGGGGTAGACGAGCAGTTCTTC

v_gene: TRBV7-3
d_gene: -
abundance: -
j_gene: TRBJ2-4
CDR3aa: CASSFETWTYQNIQYF
CDR3nt: TGTGCCAGCAGCTTCGAAACATGGACGTATCAAAACATTCAGTACTTC

v_gene: TRBV18
d_gene: -
abundance: -
j_gene: TRBJ1-1
CDR3aa: CASSPQLMNTEAFF
CDR3nt: TGTGCCAGCTCACCACAGCTAATGAACACTGAAGCTTTCTTT